These 8 T cell receptor beta chains were all obtained from the same sample, sequenced in a study of cytomegalovirus exposure and HLA in healthy donors. PCR amplification relied on 60 Vbeta primers (plus 13 Jbeta primers). Generated by immunoSEQ multiplex PCR, the TCRdb table keeps only in-frame clones and is missing some. The table shows over 200,000 clones, with around 89% occurring only once. The source material was PBMCs. These receptors all stem from a woman aged 18-35 years in good health and CMV-seronegative.

CDR3 DNA sequence: TGTGCCAGCAGCCCACGGGGGAACACTGAAGCTTTCTTT. Amino acids: CASSPRGNTEAFF. The V gene is TRBV9, the J gene TRBJ1-1; D gene unclear. Germline CDR1 and CDR2: SGDLS and YYNGEE. The CDR3 loop spans 13 amino acids. V was pared by 4 bases and J by 1 base, with 8 bases between.

The J gene is TRBJ1-4, the V gene TRBV11-2; the D gene is possibly TRBD1 (6 bases). Germline CDR1 reads SGHAT; CDR2 reads FQNNGV. Trimming cost V 2 bases and J 8 bases, with 12 bases left between them. CDR3 size: 14 residues. The DNA of the CDR3 is TGTGCCAGCAGCTTAACCCAGGGGTTCGAAAAACTGTTTTTT. This translates into CASSLTQGFEKLFF. The full variable domain, completed using reference TRBV11-2 and TRBJ1-4, is EAGVAQSPRYKIIEKRQSVAFWCNPISGHATLYWYQQILGQGPKLLIQFQNNGVVDDSQLPKDRFSAERLKGVDSTLKIQPAKLEDSAVYLCASSLTQGFEKLFFGSGTQLSVL.

The chain recombines TRBV11-2 with TRBJ2-1; 11 nucleotides align to TRBD2. The V gene end was trimmed by 2 bases and the J gene end by 3 bases; junction bases not matched to a gene: 3. The CDR3 is 16 amino acids. Germline CDR1 is SGHAT and CDR2 is FQNNGV. CDR3 nucleotides: TGTGCCAGCAGCTTAACTAGCGGGGGAGTCTACAATGAGCAGTTCTTC. It codes for CASSLTSGGVYNEQFF.

The chain employs TRBV4-1 and TRBJ2-7; D call uncertain. The ends were cut back, 0 bases at V and 0 bases at J, with 12 bases in the middle. Germline values: CDR1 MGHRA, CDR2 YSYEKL. CDR3 length: 16 amino acids. CDR3 coding DNA: TGCGCCAGCAGCCAAGATGGCAGGTTGGACTCCTACGAGCAGTACTTC. Translated, it gives CASSQDGRLDSYEQYF.

The chain carries TRBV27 and TRBJ1-2, with 11 positions matching TRBD1. Germline V lookup: CDR1 MNHEY, CDR2 SMNVEV (reference sequence). V shed 5 bases and J 4 bases; nucleotides not matched to a gene: 6. The CDR3 is 15 residues long. CDR3 sequence (DNA): TGTGCCAGCAGTCCAGGGACAGGGGGGATCTATGGCTACACCTTC. Protein: CASSPGTGGIYGYTF.

This clone has only a few counts. The genes are TRBV19 and TRBJ2-5; 7 bases fit TRBD1. With 3 bases clipped from V and 5 bases from J, the junction kept 3 bases outside the gene matches. CDR3 length: 13 amino acids. Germline V gene lookup returns CDR1 LNHDA and CDR2 SQIVND (reference sequence). CDR3 coding DNA: TGTGCCAGTAGTATTAGGGGGCGGGAGACCCAGTACTTC. It is translated as CASSIRGRETQYF.

This chain links TRBV11-3 with TRBJ2-4, with D possibly matching TRBD1 (6 bases). V was shortened by 5 bases and J by 0 bases, with 11 bases between the two germline ends. The CDR3 runs to 15 residues. Germline-derived CDR1 and CDR2 are SGHNT and YENEEA. This CDR3 is CASSEQGLAKNIQYF. Here the CDR3 DNA reads TGTGCCAGCAGCGAACAGGGTTTAGCCAAAAACATTCAGTACTTC.

The chain has TRBV5-5 and TRBJ2-7, with TRBD2 identical over 10 bases. Looked up from germline, CDR1 is SGHKS and CDR2 is YYEKEE (reference sequence). The trim removed 4 bases at V and 2 bases at J, leaving 6 bases unmatched. CDR3 length equals 15 residues. CDR3 in amino acids: CASSPERGGPYEQYF. Written as DNA, the CDR3 is TGTGCCAGCAGCCCGGAGCGGGGGGGCCCCTACGAGCAGTACTTC.